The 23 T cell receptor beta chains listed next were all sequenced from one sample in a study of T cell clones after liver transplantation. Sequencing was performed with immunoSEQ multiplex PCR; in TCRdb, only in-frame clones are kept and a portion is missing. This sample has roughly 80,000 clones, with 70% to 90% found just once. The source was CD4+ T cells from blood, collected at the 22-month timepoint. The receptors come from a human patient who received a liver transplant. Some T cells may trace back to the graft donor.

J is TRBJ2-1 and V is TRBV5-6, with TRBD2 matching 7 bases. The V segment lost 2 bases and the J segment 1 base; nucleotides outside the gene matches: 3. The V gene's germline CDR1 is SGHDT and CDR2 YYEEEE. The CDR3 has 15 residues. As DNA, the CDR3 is TGTGCCAGCAGCTTTGGCGGGGGATCCTACAATGAGCAGTTCTTC. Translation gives CASSFGGGSYNEQFF.

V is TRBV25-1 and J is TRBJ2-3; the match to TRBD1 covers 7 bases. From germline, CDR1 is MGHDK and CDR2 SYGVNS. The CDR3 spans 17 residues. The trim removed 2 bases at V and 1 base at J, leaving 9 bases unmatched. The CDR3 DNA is TGTGCCAGCAGTGAAAGACAGGGAAGTCTTGGCACAGATACGCAGTATTTT. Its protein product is CASSERQGSLGTDTQYF.

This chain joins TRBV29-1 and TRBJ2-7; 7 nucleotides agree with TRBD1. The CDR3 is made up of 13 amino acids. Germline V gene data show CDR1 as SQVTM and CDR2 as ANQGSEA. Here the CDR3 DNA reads TGCAGTGCGACCGGGACAGCTCCCTACGAGCAGTACTTC. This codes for CSATGTAPYEQYF.

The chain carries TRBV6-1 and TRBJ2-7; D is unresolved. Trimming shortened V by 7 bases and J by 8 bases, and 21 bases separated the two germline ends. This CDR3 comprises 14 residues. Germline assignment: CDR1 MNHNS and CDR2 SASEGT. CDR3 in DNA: TGTGCCAGCACCGCGCCTGAGTTCCTTCCAAAGCAGTACTTC. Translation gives CASTAPEFLPKQYF.

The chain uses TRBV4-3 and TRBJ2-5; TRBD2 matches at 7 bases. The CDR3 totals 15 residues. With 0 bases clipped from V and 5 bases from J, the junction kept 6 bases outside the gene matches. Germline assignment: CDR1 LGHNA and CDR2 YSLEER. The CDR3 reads CASSQDTGGSETQYF. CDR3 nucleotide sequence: TGCGCCAGCAGCCAAGATACCGGGGGGTCTGAGACCCAGTACTTC.

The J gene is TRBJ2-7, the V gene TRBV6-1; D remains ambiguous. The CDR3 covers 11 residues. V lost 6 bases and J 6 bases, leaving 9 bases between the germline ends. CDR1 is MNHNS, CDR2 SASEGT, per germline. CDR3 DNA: TGTGCCAGCAGGGCAGAAGGCGAGCAGTACTTC. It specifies CASRAEGEQYF.

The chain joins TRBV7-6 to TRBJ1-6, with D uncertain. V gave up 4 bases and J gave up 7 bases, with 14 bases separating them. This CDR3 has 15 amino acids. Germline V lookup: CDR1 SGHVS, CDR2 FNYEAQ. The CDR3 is CASSSTPRANSPLHF. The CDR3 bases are TGTGCCAGCAGCTCCACTCCCCGGGCCAATTCACCCCTCCACTTT.

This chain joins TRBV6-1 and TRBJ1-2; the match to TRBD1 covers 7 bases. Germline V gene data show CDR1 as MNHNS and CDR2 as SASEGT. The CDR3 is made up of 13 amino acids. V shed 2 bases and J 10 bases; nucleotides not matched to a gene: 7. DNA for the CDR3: TGTGCCAGCAGTGAAAGGGGGCAGGGTTTCTACACCTTC. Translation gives CASSERGQGFYTF.

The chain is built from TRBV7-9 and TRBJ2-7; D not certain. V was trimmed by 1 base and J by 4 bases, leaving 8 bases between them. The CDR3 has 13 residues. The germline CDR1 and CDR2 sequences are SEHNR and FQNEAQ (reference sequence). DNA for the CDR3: TGTGCCAGCAGCTTAGTTTCAGGTTACGAGCAGTACTTC. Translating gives CASSLVSGYEQYF.

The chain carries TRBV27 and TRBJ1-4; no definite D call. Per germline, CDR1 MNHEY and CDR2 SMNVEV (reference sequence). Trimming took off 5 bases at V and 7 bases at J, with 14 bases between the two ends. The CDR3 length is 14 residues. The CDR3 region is CASSPPGLGEKLFF. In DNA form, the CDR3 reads TGTGCCAGCAGTCCTCCAGGCCTGGGTGAAAAACTGTTTTTT.

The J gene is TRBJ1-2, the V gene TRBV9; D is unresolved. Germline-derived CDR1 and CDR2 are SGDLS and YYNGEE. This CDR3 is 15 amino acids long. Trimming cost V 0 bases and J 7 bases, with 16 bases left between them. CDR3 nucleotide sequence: TGTGCCAGCAGCGTAGCCGAAGCGTCCCATTTTGGCTACACCTTC. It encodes CASSVAEASHFGYTF.

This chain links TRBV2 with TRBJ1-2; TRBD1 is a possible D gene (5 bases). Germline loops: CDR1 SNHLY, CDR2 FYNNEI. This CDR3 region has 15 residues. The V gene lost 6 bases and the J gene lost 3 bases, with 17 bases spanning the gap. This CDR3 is CASRAGGGIDYGYTF. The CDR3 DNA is TGTGCCAGCAGGGCTGGCGGGGGGATTGACTATGGCTACACCTTC.

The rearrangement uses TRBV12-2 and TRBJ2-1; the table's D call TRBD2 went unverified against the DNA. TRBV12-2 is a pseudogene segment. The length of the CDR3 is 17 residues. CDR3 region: CASRLVIPGASHNEQFF. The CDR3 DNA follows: TGTGCAAGTCGCTTAGTGATCCCCGGAGCGTCTCACAATGAGCAGTTCTTC.

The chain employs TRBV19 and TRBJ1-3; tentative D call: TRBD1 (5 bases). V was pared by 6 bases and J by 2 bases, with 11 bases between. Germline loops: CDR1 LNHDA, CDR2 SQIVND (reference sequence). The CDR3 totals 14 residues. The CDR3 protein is CASRKDTAGNTIYF. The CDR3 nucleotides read TGTGCCAGTAGAAAGGACACGGCTGGAAACACCATATATTTT.

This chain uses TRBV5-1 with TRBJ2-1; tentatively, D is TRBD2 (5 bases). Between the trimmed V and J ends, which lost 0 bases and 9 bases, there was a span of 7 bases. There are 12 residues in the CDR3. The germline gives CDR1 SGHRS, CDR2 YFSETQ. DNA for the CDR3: TGCGCCAGCAGCTTGGAAGGAGGTGAGCAGTTCTTC. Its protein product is CASSLEGGEQFF.

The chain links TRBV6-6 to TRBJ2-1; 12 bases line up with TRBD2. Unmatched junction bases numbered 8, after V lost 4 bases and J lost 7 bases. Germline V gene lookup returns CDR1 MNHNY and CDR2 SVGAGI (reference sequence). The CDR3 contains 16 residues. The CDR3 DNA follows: TGTGCCAGCAGTTTTTCTAGCGGGAGGGCCTTAAATGAGCAGTTCTTC. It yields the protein CASSFSSGRALNEQFF.

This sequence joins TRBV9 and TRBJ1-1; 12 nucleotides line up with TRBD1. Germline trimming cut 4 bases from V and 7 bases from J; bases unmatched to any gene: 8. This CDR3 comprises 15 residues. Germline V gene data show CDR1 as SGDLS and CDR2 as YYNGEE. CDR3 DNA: TGTGCCAGCAGCTCGGCCGGGACAGGGGGCATTGAAGCTTTCTTT. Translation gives CASSSAGTGGIEAFF.

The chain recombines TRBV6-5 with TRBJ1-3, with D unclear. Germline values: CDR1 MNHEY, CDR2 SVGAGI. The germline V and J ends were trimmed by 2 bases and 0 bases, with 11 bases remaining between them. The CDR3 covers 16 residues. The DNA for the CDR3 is TGTGCCAGCAGTTACACGGCGGCCAGCTCTGGAAACACCATATATTTT. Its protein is CASSYTAASSGNTIYF.

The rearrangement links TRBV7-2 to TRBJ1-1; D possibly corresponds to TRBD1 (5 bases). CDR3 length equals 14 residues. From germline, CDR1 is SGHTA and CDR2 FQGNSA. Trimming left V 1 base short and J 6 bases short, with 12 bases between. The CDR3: CASSLGGTGSEAFF. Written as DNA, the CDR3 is TGTGCCAGCAGCTTAGGGGGCACCGGGTCTGAAGCTTTCTTT. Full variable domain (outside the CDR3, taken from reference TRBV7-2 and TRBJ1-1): GAGVSQSPSNKVTEKGKDVELRCDPISGHTALYWYRQSLGQGLEFLIYFQGNSAPDKSGLPSDRFSAERTGGSVSTLTIQRTQQEDSAVYLCASSLGGTGSEAFFGQGTRLTVV.

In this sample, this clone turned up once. CDR3 in DNA: TGCGCCAGCAGCTTGGGGGGACATTCAAGGAGCAATCAGCCCCAGCATTTT. Its protein is CASSLGGHSRSNQPQHF. The rearrangement joins TRBV5-1 to TRBJ1-5; weak D call: TRBD1 (6 bases). V was trimmed by 0 bases and J by 1 base, leaving 14 bases between them. Germline CDR1 is SGHRS and CDR2 is YFSETQ. The CDR3 runs 17 residues.

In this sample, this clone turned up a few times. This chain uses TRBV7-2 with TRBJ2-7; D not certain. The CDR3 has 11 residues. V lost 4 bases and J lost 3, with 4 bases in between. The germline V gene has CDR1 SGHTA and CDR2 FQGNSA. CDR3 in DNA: TGTGCCAGCAGCTCTTTCTACGAGCAGTACTTC. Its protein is CASSSFYEQYF. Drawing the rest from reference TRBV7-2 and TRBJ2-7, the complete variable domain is GAGVSQSPSNKVTEKGKDVELRCDPISGHTALYWYRQSLGQGLEFLIYFQGNSAPDKSGLPSDRFSAERTGGSVSTLTIQRTQQEDSAVYLCASSSFYEQYFGPGTRLTVT.

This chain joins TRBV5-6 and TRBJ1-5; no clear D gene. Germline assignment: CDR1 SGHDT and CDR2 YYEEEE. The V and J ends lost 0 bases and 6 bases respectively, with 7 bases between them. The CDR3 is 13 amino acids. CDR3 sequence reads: CASSLDKSQPQHF. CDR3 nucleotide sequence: TGTGCCAGCAGCTTGGACAAGTCTCAGCCCCAGCATTTT.

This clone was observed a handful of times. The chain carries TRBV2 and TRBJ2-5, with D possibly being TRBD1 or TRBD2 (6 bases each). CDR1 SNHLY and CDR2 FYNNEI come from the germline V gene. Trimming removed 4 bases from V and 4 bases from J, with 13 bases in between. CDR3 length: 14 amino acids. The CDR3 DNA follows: TGTGCCAGCAGTGGATTTGGAGGGGGAGAGACCCAGTACTTC. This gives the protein CASSGFGGGETQYF.